These 3 T cell receptor beta chains came from one sample sequenced in a study of T cell responses to AZD1222 COVID-19 vaccine listed by TCRdb under 2021. The time point label, as the study defines it: baseline before first vaccination. Library generation was performed with the immunoSEQ multiplex PCR assay. The table was pulled from immuneACCESS by TCRdb, which kept in-frame rearrangements only. Such tables lose some clones; where checked, under half of the loss comes from unresolved V genes, and the rest has no known cause. The sample table lists some 130,000 clones, roughly nine tenths of them with a count of one. The ten largest clones add up to about 3.2% of the sample. The sequencing used peripheral blood, collected on day 0 of AZD1222 vaccination. The receptors were sampled from an adult in good health.

V and J are TRBV4-1 and TRBJ1-4; D gene ambiguous. The germline V gene has CDR1 MGHRA and CDR2 YSYEKL. Trimming pared 1 base from V and 0 bases from J, leaving 6 bases between. CDR3 length: 15 amino acids. As DNA, the CDR3 is TGCGCCAGCAGCCAAGCGTCCGCAACTAATGAAAAACTGTTTTTT. Protein: CASSQASATNEKLFF.

V is TRBV7-2 and J is TRBJ1-1; TRBD1 is a possible D gene (5 bases). Germline V gene lookup returns CDR1 SGHTA and CDR2 FQGNSA. The CDR3 consists of 14 residues. V gave up 7 bases and J gave up 0 bases, with 12 bases separating them. The CDR3 here is CASTQTALNTEAFF. The CDR3 DNA is TGTGCCAGCACCCAGACAGCGTTGAACACTGAAGCTTTCTTT.

The genes are TRBV4-3 and TRBJ1-2, with TRBD1 matching over 8 bases. The germline gives CDR1 LGHNA, CDR2 YSLEER. The CDR3 sequence is 15 residues long. Trimming cost V 3 bases and J 2 bases; bases outside gene matches: 5. Written as DNA, the CDR3 is TGCGCCAGCAGCCACCAGGACAGGGTAAACTATGGCTACACCTTC. Amino acid sequence: CASSHQDRVNYGYTF.